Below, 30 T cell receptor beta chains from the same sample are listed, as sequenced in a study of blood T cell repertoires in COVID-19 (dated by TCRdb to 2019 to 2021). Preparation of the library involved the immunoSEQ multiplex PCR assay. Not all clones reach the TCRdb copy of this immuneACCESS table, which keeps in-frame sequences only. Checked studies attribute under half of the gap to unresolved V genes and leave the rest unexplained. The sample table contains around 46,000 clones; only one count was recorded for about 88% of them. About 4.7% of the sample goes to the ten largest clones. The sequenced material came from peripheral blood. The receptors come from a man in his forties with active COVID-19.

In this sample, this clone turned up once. DNA of the CDR3: TGTGCCAGCAGCCCGGGACAGTTGAACACTGAAGCTTTCTTT. This gives the protein CASSPGQLNTEAFF. This chain connects TRBV9 to TRBJ1-1, with 7 bases that match TRBD1. Germline trimming cut 4 bases from V and 0 bases from J; bases unmatched to any gene: 3. Germline V gives CDR1 SGDLS, CDR2 YYNGEE. There are 14 residues in the CDR3.

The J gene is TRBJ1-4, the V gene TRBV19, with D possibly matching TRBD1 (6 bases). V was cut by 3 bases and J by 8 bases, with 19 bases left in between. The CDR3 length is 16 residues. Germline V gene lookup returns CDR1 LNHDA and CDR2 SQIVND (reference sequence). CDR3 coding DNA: TGTGCCAGTAGTATTGGTGGAATCAGGGGCGAAGAAAAACTGTTTTTT. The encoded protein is CASSIGGIRGEEKLFF.

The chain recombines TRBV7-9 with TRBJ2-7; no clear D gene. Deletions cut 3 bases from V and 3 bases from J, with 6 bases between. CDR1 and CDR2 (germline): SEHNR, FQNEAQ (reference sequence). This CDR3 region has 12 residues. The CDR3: CASSFLYYEQYF. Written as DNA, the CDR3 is TGTGCCAGCAGCTTTCTGTACTACGAGCAGTACTTC.

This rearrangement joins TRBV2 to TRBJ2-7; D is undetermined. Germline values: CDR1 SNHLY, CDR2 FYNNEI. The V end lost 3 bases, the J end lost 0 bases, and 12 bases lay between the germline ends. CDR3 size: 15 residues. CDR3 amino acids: CASSDRVVSSYEQYF. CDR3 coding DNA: TGTGCCAGCAGTGACCGGGTAGTGAGCTCCTACGAGCAGTACTTC.

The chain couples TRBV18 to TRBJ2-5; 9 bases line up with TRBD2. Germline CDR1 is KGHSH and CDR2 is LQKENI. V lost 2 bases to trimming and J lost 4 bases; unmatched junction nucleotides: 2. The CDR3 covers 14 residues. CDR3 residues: CASSPAGGGETQYF. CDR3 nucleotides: TGTGCCAGCTCACCAGCGGGAGGGGGAGAGACCCAGTACTTC.

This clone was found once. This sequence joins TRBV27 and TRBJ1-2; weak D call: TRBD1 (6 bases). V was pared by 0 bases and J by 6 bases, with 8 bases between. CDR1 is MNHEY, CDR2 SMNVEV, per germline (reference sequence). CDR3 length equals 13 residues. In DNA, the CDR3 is TGTGCCAGCAGTTTATCGGCAGGGGATGGCTACACCTTC. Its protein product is CASSLSAGDGYTF.

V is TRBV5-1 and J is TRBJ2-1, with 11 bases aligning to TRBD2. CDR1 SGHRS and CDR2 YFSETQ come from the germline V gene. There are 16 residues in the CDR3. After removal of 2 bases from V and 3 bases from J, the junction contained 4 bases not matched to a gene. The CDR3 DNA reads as TGCGCCAGCAGCTTCATAGCGGGAGGGCACTACAATGAGCAGTTCTTC. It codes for CASSFIAGGHYNEQFF.

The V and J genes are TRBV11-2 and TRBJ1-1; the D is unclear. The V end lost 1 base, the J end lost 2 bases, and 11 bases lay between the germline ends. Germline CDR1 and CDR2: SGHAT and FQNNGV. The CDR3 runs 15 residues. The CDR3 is CASSLARRPNTEAFF. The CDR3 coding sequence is TGTGCCAGCAGCTTAGCAAGGAGGCCCAACACTGAAGCTTTCTTT.

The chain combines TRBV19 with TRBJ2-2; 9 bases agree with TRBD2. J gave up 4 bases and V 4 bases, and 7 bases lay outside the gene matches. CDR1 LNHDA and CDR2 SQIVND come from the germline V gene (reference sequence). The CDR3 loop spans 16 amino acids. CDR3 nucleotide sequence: TGTGCCAGTAGTAATCGGCGGGAGGGCCCCACCGGGGAGCTGTTTTTT. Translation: CASSNRREGPTGELFF.

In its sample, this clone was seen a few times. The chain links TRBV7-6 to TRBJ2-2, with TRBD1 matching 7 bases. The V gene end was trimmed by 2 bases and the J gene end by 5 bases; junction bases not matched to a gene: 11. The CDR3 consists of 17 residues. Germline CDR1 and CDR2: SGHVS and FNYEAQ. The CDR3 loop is CASSLIEGAYFTGELFF. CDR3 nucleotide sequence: TGTGCCAGCAGCTTAATTGAGGGGGCGTATTTTACCGGGGAGCTGTTTTTT.

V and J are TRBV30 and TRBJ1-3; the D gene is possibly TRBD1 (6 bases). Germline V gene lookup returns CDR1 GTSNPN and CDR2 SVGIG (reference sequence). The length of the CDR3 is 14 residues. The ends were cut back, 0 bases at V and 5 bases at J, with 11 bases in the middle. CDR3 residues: CAWSVAGARNTIYF. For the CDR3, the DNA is TGTGCCTGGAGTGTGGCGGGGGCGAGAAACACCATATATTTT.

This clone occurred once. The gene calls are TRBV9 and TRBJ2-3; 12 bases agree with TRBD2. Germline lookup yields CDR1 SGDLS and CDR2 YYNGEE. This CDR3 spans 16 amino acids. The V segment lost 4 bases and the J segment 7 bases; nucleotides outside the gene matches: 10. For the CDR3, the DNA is TGTGCCAGCAGCCCTCGGACTAGCGGGATGATCTATACGCAGTATTTT. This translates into CASSPRTSGMIYTQYF.

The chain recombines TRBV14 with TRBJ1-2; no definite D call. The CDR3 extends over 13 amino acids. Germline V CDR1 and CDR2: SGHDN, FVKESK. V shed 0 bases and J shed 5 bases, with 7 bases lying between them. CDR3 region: CASSQENPYGYTF. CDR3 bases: TGTGCCAGCAGCCAAGAAAATCCTTATGGCTACACCTTC. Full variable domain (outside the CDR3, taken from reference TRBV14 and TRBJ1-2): EAGVTQFPSHSVIEKGQTVTLRCDPISGHDNLYWYRRVMGKEIKFLLHFVKESKQDESGMPNNRFLAERTGGTYSTLKVQPAELEDSGVYFCASSQENPYGYTFGSGTRLTVV.

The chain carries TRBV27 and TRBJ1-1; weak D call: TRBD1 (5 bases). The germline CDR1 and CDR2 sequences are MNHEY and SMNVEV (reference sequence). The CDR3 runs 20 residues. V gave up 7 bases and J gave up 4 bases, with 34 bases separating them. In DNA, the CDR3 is TGTGCCAGCACCCCCTATACGACCTTCGAGACAGCTGTTAGGGGCACTGAAGCTTTCTTT. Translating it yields CASTPYTTFETAVRGTEAFF.

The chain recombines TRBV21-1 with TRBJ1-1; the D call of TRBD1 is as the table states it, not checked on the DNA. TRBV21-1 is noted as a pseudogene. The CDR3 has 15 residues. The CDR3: CASSPYRPMNTEAFF. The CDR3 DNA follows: TGTGCCAGCAGCCCATACAGGCCCATGAACACTGAAGCTTTCTTT.

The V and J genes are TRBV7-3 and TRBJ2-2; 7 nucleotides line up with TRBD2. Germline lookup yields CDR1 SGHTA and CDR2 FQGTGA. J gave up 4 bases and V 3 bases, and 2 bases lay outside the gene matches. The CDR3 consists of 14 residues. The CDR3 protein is CASSLVAGTGELFF. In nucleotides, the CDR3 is TGTGCCAGCAGCTTGGTAGCGGGCACCGGGGAGCTGTTTTTT.

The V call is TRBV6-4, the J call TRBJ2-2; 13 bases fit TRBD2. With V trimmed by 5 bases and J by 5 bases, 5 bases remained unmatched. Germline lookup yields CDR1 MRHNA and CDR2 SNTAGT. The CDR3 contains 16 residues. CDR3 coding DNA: TGTGCCAGCAGTCGGACTAGCGGGAGTCAAACCGGGGAGCTGTTTTTT. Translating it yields CASSRTSGSQTGELFF.

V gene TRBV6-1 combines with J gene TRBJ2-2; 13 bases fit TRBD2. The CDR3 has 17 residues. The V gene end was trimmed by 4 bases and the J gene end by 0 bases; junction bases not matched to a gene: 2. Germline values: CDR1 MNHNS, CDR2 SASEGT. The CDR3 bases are TGTGCCAGCAGTGGGACTAGCGGGAGATCGAACACCGGGGAGCTGTTTTTT. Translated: CASSGTSGRSNTGELFF.

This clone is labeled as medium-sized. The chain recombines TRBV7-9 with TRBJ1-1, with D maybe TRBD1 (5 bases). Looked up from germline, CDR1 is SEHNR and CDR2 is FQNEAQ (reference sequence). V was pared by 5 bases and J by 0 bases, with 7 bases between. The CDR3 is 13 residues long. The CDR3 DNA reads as TGTGCCAGCAGCATGACAGTGAACACTGAAGCTTTCTTT. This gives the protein CASSMTVNTEAFF.

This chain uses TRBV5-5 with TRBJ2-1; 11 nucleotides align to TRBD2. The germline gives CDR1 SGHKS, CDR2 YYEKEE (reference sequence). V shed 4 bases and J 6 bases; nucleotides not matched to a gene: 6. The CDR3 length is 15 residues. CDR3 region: CASSPGLAASNEQFF. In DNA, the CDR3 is TGTGCCAGCAGCCCGGGACTAGCGGCCAGCAATGAGCAGTTCTTC. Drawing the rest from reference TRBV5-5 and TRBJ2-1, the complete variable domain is DAGVTQSPTHLIKTRGQQVTLRCSPISGHKSVSWYQQVLGQGPQFIFQYYEKEERGRGNFPDRFSARQFPNYSSELNVNALLLGDSALYLCASSPGLAASNEQFFGPGTRLTVL.

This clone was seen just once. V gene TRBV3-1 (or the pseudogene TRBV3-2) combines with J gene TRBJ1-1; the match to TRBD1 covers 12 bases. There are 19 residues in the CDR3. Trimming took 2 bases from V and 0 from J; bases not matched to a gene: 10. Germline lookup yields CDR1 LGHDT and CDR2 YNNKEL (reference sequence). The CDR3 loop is CASSQSWAGTGGLNTEAFF. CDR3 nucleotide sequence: TGTGCCAGCAGCCAATCCTGGGCGGGGACAGGGGGCCTGAACACTGAAGCTTTCTTT.

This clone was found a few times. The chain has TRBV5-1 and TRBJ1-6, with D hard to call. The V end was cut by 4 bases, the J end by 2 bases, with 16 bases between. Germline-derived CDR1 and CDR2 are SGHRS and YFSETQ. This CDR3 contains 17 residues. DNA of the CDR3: TGCGCCAGCAGCCCCAACGCGGGAGGGACCTATAATTCACCCCTCCACTTT. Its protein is CASSPNAGGTYNSPLHF.

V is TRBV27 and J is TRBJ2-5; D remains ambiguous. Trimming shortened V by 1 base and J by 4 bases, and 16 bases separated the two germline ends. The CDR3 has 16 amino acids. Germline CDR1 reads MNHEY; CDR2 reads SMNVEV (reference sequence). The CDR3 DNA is TGTGCCAGCAGTTTATACTCGCGGCCCCGAGCAGAGACCCAGTACTTC. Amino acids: CASSLYSRPRAETQYF.

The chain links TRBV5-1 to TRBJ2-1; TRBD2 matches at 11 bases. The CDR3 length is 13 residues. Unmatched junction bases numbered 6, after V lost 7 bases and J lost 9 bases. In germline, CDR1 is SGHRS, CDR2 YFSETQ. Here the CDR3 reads CASWASGRREQFF. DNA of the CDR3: TGCGCCAGCTGGGCTAGCGGGAGGCGTGAGCAGTTCTTC.

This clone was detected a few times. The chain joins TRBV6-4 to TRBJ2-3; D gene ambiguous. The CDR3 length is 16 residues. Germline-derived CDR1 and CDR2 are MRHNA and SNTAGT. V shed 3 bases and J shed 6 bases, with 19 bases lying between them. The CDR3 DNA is TGTGCCAGCAGTGAAACGGCCCATGGGCCGGCGGATACGCAGTATTTT. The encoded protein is CASSETAHGPADTQYF.

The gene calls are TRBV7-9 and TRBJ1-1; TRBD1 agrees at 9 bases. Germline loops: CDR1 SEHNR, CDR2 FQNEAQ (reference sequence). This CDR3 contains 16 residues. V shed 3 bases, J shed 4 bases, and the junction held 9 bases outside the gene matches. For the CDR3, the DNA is TGTGCCAGCAGCTTGGCCCCGGGACAGGGAAGCACTGAAGCTTTCTTT. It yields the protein CASSLAPGQGSTEAFF.

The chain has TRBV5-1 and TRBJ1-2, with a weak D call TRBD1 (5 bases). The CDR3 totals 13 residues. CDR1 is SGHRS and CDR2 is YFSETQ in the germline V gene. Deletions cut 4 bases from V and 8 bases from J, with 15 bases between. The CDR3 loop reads CASSLYSGNGYTF. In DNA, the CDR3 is TGCGCCAGCAGCCTATATTCAGGGAACGGCTACACCTTC. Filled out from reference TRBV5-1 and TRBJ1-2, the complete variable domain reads KAGVTQTPRYLIKTRGQQVTLSCSPISGHRSVSWYQQTPGQGLQFLFEYFSETQRNKGNFPGRFSGRQFSNSRSEMNVSTLELGDSALYLCASSLYSGNGYTFGSGTRLTVV.

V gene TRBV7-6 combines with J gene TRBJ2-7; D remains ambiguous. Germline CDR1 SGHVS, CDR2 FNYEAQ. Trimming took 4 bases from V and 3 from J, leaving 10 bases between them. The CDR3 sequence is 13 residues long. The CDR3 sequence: CASSSTYGYEQYF. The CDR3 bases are TGTGCCAGCAGCTCCACCTATGGCTACGAGCAGTACTTC.

The CDR3: CASRSPGLAAEQYF. CDR3 in DNA: TGTGCCAGCAGGAGCCCGGGACTAGCGGCCGAGCAGTACTTC. The V call is TRBV28, the J call TRBJ2-7; 11 nucleotides agree with TRBD2. This CDR3 is 14 amino acids long. With V trimmed by 6 bases and J by 6 bases, 7 bases remained unmatched. Germline CDR1 and CDR2: MDHEN and SYDVKM.

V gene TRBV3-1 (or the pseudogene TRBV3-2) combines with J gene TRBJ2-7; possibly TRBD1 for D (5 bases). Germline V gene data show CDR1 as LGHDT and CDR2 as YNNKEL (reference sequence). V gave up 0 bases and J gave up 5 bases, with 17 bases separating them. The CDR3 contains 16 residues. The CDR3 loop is CASSQEDTGSGDEQYF. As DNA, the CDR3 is TGTGCCAGCAGCCAAGAAGACACAGGCTCGGGCGACGAGCAGTACTTC.